In this sample, the clone carrying this T cell receptor beta chain turned up once. Antigen unknown. This CDR3 has 13 amino acids. Germline V gives CDR1 SQVTM, CDR2 ANQGSEA. The V segment lost 6 bases and the J segment 0 bases; nucleotides outside the gene matches: 4. Profiled with immunoSEQ multiplex PCR; TCRdb holds only in-frame clones, not every one. The sample has roughly 13,000 clones; roughly 83% are singletons. Time point given: cycle 4 day 1 (C4D1), after less than 7 weeks of nivolumab. Patients all relapsed after autologous stem cell transplantation, and there was variation in brentuximab vedotin exposure. Purification of CD4+ T cells from thawed PBMCs was performed via magnetic negative selection. This specimen belongs to a study of PD-1 blockade in classical Hodgkin lymphoma. Study conclusions and caveats: The CD4+ diversity rise by C4D1 was clearest in complete responders.

The sequenced sample was CD4+ T cells from blood, obtained before the fourth cycle of nivolumab. V gene TRBV29-1 combines with J gene TRBJ1-1, with 7 bases lining up with TRBD1. The TCR comes from a human donor with classical Hodgkin lymphoma. The CDR3 sequence: CSVHRGLNTEAFF. The CDR3 DNA reads as TGCAGCGTCCACAGGGGCCTGAACACTGAAGCTTTCTTT.